This T cell receptor (beta chain) was retrieved from a study of blood T cell repertoires in COVID-19. At the level of the study: The cDNA or gDNA used as material had been derived from T cells, B-cell-depleted T cells, or PBMCs.

Looked up from germline, CDR1 is LNHDA and CDR2 is SQIVND (reference sequence). V lost 4 bases and J lost 7, with 13 bases in between. This CDR3 spans 13 amino acids. Original processing notes: Amplification from reference gene primers served as the basis for estimated nucleated cell counts. Libraries were prepared by immunoSEQ multiplex PCR; TCRdb keeps only in-frame clonotypes and omits some of them. The V and J calls and clone size were taken over from that table, and D and trimming were inferred from the DNA. The data contain tens of thousands of clones, around 85% of them singletons. What was sequenced was peripheral blood. The rearrangement uses TRBV19 and TRBJ1-2; TRBD1 is a possible D gene (5 bases). This TCR was sampled from a woman at least 80 years old with active or convalescent COVID-19. Here the CDR3 DNA reads TGTGCCAGTAGTACAGCGGGGCCCGGTGGCTACACCTTC. Encoded protein: CASSTAGPGGYTF.